This T cell receptor (beta chain) was identified in a study of cytomegalovirus exposure and HLA in healthy donors. This clone was observed a handful of times. No antigen is known for it. In germline, CDR1 is SGDLS, CDR2 YYNGEE. V was clipped by 2 bases and J by 4 bases; unmatched bases: 5. CDR3 length: 16 amino acids. This PCR relied on a set of 60 Vbeta primers and 13 Jbeta primers. The data were produced by immunoSEQ multiplex PCR, yet TCRdb's version contains in-frame clones alone and is incomplete. The sample has about 130,000 clones, roughly three quarters seen once. Study results and limitations: Later, TCR association rates were found to vary by HLA locus, highest for DRB1 and lowest for HLA-C. Generally TCR sequences proved uncommon, though certain public TCRs appeared in numerous donors. Beyond CMV serostatus, there was no information to go on about immune exposure.

Sequencing was done on a sample of PBMCs. The sequence derives from a woman aged 35 to 49 in good health and CMV-seronegative. The V gene is TRBV9, the J gene TRBJ1-4; 10 bases align to TRBD1. The CDR3 coding sequence is TGTGCCAGCAGCGTCGGACAGGGGGAGTTTAATGAAAAACTGTTTTTT. This translates into CASSVGQGEFNEKLFF.